This T cell receptor beta chain is from a study of blood T cell repertoires in COVID-19. Participants had their cohort set by participant-reported clinical history. Recovered participants had two consecutive negative NP/OP PCR tests, healthcare professional clearance, or symptom resolution. Original processing notes: Amplification of reference gene primers provided the estimated nucleated cell counts. Libraries were prepared by immunoSEQ multiplex PCR; TCRdb keeps only in-frame clonotypes and omits some of them. The DNA was the basis for D and trimming; V, J and clone size are from that table. Of over 250,000 clones in the sample, 80% to 90% were seen once. Trimming cost V 0 bases and J 9 bases, with 10 bases left between them. In germline, CDR1 is SGHRS, CDR2 YFSETQ. This CDR3 comprises 14 residues.

The chain couples TRBV5-1 to TRBJ1-6; D remains unclear. Sequenced material: PBMCs or T cells enriched from blood (not recorded which). The origin of this receptor is a woman in her twenties or thirties who had recovered from COVID-19. In nucleotides, the CDR3 is TGCGCCAGCAGCTTGGAGGCCGAGGGTTCACCCCTCCACTTT. Encoded protein: CASSLEAEGSPLHF. Looking up the rest from reference TRBV5-1 and TRBJ1-6 gives the full variable domain: KAGVTQTPRYLIKTRGQQVTLSCSPISGHRSVSWYQQTPGQGLQFLFEYFSETQRNKGNFPGRFSGRQFSNSRSEMNVSTLELGDSALYLCASSLEAEGSPLHFGNGTRLTVT.